Following are 8 T cell receptor beta chains from one sample sequenced in a study of blood T cell repertoires in COVID-19. Assay used: immunoSEQ multiplex PCR; TCRdb lists only in-frame clones, some missing. The sample shows roughly 230,000 clones, 90% of them seen only once. The sample was peripheral blood. The receptors come from a woman aged 60-70 years with COVID-19, enrolled during active disease.

Only one count was recorded for this clone. The CDR3 spells CASRPGGPGTGGIYGYTF. For the CDR3, the DNA is TGCGCCAGCAGACCCGGCGGACCCGGGACAGGGGGGATCTATGGCTACACCTTC. This chain joins TRBV5-1 and TRBJ1-2, with 11 nucleotides matching TRBD1. J was trimmed by 4 bases and V by 5 bases; bases with no gene match: 16. There are 18 residues in the CDR3. Germline V CDR1 and CDR2: SGHRS, YFSETQ.

This chain joins TRBV19 and TRBJ1-2; tentative D call: TRBD1 (6 bases). The ends were cut back, 2 bases at V and 7 bases at J, with 23 bases in the middle. Germline CDR1 reads LNHDA; CDR2 reads SQIVND (reference sequence). This CDR3 has 17 residues. CDR3 sequence reads: CASSIPPGHPPGSGYTF. In DNA, the CDR3 is TGTGCCAGTAGTATACCTCCGGGACACCCACCTGGGAGTGGCTACACCTTC.

The chain links TRBV18 to TRBJ1-1; TRBD1 matches 8 bases. Trimming took 3 bases from V and 4 from J; bases not matched to a gene: 10. The CDR3 contains 16 residues. Germline loops: CDR1 KGHSH, CDR2 LQKENI. CDR3 DNA sequence: TGTGCCAGCTCACCCACCACGACAGGGGCTGGCACTGAAGCTTTCTTT. It codes for CASSPTTTGAGTEAFF.

The J gene is TRBJ1-2, the V gene TRBV7-9; perhaps TRBD1 as D (5 bases). The length of the CDR3 is 15 residues. The germline CDR1 and CDR2 sequences are SEHNR and FQNEAQ (reference sequence). V was trimmed by 7 bases and J by 4 bases, leaving 19 bases between them. For the CDR3, the DNA is TGTGCCAGCACCATGGGGACTAATCTGGGCTATGGCTACACCTTC. It yields the protein CASTMGTNLGYGYTF.

The chain links TRBV19 to TRBJ1-3, with D possibly being TRBD1 (5 bases). The V and J ends lost 5 bases and 2 bases respectively, with 10 bases between them. This CDR3 region has 14 residues. CDR1 and CDR2 from the germline V gene are LNHDA and SQIVND (reference sequence). CDR3 sequence: CASSSPGTGNTIYF. The CDR3 region has the DNA TGTGCCAGTAGTTCCCCAGGGACTGGAAACACCATATATTTT.

The chain employs TRBV7-2 and TRBJ2-5, with 7 positions matching TRBD1. V gave up 4 bases and J gave up 2 bases; unmatched junction bases: 1. This CDR3 spans 13 amino acids. Germline CDR1 SGHTA, CDR2 FQGNSA. CDR3 in amino acids: CASSWGQQETQYF. In DNA form, the CDR3 reads TGTGCCAGCAGCTGGGGACAGCAAGAGACCCAGTACTTC.

The count of this clone is one. The chain carries TRBV5-5 and TRBJ2-2; no firm D call. CDR1 and CDR2 (germline): SGHKS, YYEKEE (reference sequence). V was clipped by 5 bases and J by 0 bases, with 17 bases between them. The CDR3 loop spans 17 amino acids. CDR3 in DNA: TGTGCCAGCAGTTTCCCTGGCAGGCCACCGAACACCGGGGAGCTGTTTTTT. Amino acids: CASSFPGRPPNTGELFF.

The chain employs TRBV6-5 and TRBJ2-5, with no clear D. CDR3 length: 12 amino acids. Trimming cost V 5 bases and J 5 bases, with 9 bases left between them. CDR1 and CDR2 from the germline V gene are MNHEY and SVGAGI. The chain's CDR3 is CASSPNLETQYF. DNA of the CDR3: TGTGCCAGCAGTCCTAACTTGGAGACCCAGTACTTC.